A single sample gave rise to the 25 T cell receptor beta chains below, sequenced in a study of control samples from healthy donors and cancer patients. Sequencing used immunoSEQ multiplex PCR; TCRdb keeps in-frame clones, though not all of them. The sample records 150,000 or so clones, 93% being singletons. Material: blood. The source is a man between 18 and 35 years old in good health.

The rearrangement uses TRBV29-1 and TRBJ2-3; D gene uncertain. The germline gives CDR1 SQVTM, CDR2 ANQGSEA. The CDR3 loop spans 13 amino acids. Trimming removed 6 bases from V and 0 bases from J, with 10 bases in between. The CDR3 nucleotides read TGCAGCGTCCCCCATGGTAGCACAGATACGCAGTATTTT. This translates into CSVPHGSTDTQYF.

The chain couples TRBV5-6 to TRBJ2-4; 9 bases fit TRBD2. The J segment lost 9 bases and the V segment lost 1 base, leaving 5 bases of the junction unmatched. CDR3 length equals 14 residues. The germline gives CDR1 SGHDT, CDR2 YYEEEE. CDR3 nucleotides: TGTGCCAGCAGCTTGCAAGCGGGAGGACGCATTCAGTACTTC. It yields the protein CASSLQAGGRIQYF.

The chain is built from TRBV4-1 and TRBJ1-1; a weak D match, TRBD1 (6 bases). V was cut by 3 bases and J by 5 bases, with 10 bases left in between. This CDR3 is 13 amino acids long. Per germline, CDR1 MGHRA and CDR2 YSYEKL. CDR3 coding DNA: TGCGCCAGCAGCCAGGTAGGGGGTACTGAAGCTTTCTTT. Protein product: CASSQVGGTEAFF.

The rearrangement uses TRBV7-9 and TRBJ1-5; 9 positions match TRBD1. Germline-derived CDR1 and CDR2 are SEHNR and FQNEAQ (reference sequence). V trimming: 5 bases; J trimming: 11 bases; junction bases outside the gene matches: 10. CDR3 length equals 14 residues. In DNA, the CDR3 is TGTGCCAGCAGCCTGACAGGGGGAGTCACGGCCCAGCATTTT. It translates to CASSLTGGVTAQHF. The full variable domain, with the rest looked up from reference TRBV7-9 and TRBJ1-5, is DTGVSQNPRHKITKRGQNVTFRCDPISEHNRLYWYRQTLGQGPEFLTYFQNEAQLEKSRLLSDRFSAERPKGSFSTLEIQRTEQGDSAMYLCASSLTGGVTAQHFGDGTRLSIL.

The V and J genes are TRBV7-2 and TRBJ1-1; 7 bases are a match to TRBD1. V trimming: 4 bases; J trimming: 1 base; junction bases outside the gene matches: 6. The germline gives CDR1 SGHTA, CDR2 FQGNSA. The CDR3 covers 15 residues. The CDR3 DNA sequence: TGTGCCAGCAGCTCTAGACAGGGAACGAACACTGAAGCTTTCTTT. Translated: CASSSRQGTNTEAFF.

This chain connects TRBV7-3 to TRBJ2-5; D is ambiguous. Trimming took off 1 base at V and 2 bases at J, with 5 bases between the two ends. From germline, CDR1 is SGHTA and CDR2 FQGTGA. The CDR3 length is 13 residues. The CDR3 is CASSLRGQETQYF. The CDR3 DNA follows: TGTGCCAGCAGCTTAAGGGGACAAGAGACCCAGTACTTC.

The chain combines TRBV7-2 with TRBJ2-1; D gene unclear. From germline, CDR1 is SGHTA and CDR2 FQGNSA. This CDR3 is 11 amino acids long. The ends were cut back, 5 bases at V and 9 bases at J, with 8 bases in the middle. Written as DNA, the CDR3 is TGTGCCAGCAGCCAAGCGCCTGAGCAGTTCTTC. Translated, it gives CASSQAPEQFF.

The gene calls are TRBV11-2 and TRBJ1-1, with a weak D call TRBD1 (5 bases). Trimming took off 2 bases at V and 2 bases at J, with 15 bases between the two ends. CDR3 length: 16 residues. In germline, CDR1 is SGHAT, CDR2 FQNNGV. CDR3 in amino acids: CASSLWAGILNTEAFF. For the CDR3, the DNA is TGTGCCAGCAGCTTATGGGCAGGGATCCTTAACACTGAAGCTTTCTTT.

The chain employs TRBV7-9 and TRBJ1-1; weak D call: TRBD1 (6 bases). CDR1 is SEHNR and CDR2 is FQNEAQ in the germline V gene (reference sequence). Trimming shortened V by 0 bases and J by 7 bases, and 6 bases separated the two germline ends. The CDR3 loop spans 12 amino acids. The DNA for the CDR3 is TGTGCCAGCAGCTTAGCGACAGGTGAAGCTTTCTTT. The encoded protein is CASSLATGEAFF.

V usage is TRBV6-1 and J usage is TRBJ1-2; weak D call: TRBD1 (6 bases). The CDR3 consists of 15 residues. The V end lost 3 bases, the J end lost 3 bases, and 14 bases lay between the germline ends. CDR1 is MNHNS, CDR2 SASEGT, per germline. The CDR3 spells CASSDPQGMHYGYTF. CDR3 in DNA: TGTGCCAGCAGTGACCCACAGGGTATGCACTATGGCTACACCTTC.

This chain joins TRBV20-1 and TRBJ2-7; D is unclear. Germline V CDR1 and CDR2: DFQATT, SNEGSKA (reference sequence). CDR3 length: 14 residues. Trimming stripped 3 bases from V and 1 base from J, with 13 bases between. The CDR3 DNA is TGCAGTGCTAGTACCTCACACCTATCCTACGAGCAGTACTTC. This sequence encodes CSASTSHLSYEQYF.

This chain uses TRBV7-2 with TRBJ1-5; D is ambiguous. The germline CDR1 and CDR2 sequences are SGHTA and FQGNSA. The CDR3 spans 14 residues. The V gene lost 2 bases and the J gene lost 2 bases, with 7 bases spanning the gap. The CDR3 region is CASSLLPGNQPQHF. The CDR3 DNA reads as TGTGCCAGCAGCTTATTACCAGGCAATCAGCCCCAGCATTTT.

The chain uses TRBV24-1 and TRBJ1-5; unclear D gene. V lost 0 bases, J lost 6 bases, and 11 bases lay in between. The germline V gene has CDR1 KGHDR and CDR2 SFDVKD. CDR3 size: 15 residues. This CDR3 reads CATSDLHLGGQPQHF. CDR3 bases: TGTGCCACCAGTGATTTGCATCTGGGCGGTCAGCCCCAGCATTTT.

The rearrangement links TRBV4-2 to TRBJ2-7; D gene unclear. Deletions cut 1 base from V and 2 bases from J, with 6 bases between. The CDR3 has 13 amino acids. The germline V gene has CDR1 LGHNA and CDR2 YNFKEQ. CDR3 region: CASSQGPPYEQYF. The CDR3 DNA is TGTGCCAGCAGCCAAGGTCCGCCCTACGAGCAGTACTTC.

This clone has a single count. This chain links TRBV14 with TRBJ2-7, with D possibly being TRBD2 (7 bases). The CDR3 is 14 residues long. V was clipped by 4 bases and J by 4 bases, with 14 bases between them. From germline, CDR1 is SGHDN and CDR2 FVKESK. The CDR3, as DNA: TGTGCCAGCAGCCCCCGGGGGGCGCTTTACGAGCAGTACTTC. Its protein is CASSPRGALYEQYF.

This chain's CDR3 is CASSLAVPNYEQYF. In DNA, the CDR3 is TGCGCCAGCAGCTTGGCAGTTCCTAACTACGAGCAGTACTTC. The chain has TRBV5-1 and TRBJ2-7; D uncertain. This CDR3 is 14 amino acids long. Per germline, CDR1 SGHRS and CDR2 YFSETQ. V gave up 0 bases and J gave up 3 bases, with 10 bases separating them.

The CDR3 spells CAISEGSLSGNTIYF. Here the CDR3 DNA reads TGTGCCATCAGTGAGGGGAGCCTCTCTGGAAACACCATATATTTT. The gene calls are TRBV10-3 and TRBJ1-3, with D unclear. The germline CDR1 and CDR2 sequences are ENHRY and SYGVKD. The V and J ends lost 2 bases and 0 bases respectively, with 8 bases between them. The CDR3 runs to 15 residues.

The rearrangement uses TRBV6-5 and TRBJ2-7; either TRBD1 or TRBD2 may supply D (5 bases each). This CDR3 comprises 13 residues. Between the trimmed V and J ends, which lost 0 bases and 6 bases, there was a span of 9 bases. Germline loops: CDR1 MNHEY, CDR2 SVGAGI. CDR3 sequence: CASSYSGAGEQYF. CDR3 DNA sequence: TGTGCCAGCAGTTACTCCGGGGCAGGCGAGCAGTACTTC.

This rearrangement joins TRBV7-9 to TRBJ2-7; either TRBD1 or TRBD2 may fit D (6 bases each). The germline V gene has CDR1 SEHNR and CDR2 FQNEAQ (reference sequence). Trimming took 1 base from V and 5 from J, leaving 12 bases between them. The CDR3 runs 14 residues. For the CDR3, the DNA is TGTGCCAGCAGCTTAGTTGGGGGGCGCAACGAGCAGTACTTC. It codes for CASSLVGGRNEQYF.

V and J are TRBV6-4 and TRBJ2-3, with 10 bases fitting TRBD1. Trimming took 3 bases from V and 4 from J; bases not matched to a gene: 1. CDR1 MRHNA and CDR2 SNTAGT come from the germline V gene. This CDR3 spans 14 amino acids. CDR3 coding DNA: TGTGCCAGCAGTGATGGACAGGGGGCAGATACGCAGTATTTT. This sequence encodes CASSDGQGADTQYF.

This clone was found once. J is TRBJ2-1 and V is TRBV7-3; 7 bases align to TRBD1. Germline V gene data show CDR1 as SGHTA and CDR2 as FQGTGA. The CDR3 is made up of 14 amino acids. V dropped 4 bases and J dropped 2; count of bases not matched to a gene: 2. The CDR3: CASSSDRAYNEQFF. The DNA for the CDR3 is TGTGCCAGCAGCTCAGACAGGGCCTACAATGAGCAGTTCTTC.

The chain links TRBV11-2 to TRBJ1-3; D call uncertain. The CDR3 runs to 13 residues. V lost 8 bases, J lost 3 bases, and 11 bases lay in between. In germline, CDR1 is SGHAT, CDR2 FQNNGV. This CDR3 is CASSLGFGNTIYF. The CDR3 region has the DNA TGTGCCAGCTCCCTTGGGTTTGGAAACACCATATATTTT. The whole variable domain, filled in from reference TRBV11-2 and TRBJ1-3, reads EAGVAQSPRYKIIEKRQSVAFWCNPISGHATLYWYQQILGQGPKLLIQFQNNGVVDDSQLPKDRFSAERLKGVDSTLKIQPAKLEDSAVYLCASSLGFGNTIYFGEGSWLTVV.

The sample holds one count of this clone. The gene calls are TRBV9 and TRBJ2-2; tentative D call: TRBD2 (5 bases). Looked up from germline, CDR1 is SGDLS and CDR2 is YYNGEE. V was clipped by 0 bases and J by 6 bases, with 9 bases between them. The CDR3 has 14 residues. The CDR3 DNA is TGTGCCAGCAGCGTAGCCGGGAAGGCCGGGGAGCTGTTTTTT. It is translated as CASSVAGKAGELFF.

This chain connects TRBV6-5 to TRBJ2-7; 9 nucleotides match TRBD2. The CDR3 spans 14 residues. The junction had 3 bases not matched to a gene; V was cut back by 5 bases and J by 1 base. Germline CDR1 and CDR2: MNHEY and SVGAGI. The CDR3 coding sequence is TGTGCCAGCAGTACTAGCGGGTATTCCTACGAGCAGTACTTC. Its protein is CASSTSGYSYEQYF.

The CDR3 DNA follows: TGCGCCAGCAGCCAGGGGCTAGCGGGGGGGGCTAGAAACATTCAGTACTTC. Its translation is CASSQGLAGGARNIQYF. The chain recombines TRBV4-1 with TRBJ2-4, with 12 bases aligning to TRBD2. CDR3 length: 17 amino acids. V shed 3 bases, J shed 6 bases, and the junction held 9 bases outside the gene matches. CDR1 and CDR2 (germline): MGHRA, YSYEKL.